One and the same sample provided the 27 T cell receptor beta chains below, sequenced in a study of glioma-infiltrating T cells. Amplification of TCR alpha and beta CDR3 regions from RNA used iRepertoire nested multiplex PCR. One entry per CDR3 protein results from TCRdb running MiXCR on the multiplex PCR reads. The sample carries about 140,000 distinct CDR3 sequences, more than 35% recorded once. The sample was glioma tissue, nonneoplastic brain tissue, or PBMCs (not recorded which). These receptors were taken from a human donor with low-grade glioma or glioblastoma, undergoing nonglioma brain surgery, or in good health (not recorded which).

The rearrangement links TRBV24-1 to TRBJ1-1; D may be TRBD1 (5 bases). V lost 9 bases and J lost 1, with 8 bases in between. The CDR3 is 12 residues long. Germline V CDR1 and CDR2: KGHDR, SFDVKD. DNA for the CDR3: TGTGCCACCCGCGGGGGGAACACTGAAGCTTTCTTT. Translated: CATRGGNTEAFF.

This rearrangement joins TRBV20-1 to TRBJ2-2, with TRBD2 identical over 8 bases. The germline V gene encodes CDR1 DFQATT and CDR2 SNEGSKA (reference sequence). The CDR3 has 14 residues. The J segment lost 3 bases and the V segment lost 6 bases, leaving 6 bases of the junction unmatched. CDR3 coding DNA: TGCAGTGCCCCGGGACTAGGGGACACCGGGGAGCTGTTTTTT. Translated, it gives CSAPGLGDTGELFF.

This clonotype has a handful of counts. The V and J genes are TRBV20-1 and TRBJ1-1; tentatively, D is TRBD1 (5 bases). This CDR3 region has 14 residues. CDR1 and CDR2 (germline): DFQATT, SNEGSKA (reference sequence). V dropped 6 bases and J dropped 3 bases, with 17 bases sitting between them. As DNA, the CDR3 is TGCAGTGCCCCAGGGCTCCAGTTGGACACTGAAGCTTTCTTT. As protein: CSAPGLQLDTEAFF.

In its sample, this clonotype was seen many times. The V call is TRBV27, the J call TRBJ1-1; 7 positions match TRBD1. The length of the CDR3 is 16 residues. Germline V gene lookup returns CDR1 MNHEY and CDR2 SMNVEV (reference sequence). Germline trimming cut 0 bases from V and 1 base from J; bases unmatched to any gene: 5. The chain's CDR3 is CASSLSAGTANTEAFF. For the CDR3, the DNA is TGTGCCAGCAGTTTATCCGCCGGGACAGCGAACACTGAAGCTTTCTTT.

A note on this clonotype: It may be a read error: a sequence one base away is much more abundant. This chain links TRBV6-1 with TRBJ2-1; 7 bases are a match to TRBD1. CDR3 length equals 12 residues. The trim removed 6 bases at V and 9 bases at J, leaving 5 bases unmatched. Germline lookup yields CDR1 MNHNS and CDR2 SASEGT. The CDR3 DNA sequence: TGTGCCAGCAGCCTCACAGGGGTTGAGCAGTTCTTC. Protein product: CASSLTGVEQFF.

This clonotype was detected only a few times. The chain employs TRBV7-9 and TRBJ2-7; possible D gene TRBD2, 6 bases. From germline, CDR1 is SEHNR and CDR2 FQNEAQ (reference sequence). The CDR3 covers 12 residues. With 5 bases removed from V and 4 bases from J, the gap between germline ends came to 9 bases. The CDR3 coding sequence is TGTGCCAGCAGCCAGACTAGTTACGAGCAGTACTTC. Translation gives CASSQTSYEQYF.

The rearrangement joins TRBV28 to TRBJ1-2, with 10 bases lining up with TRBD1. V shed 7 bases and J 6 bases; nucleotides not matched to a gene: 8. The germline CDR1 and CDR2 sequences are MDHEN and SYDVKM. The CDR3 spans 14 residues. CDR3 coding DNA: TGTGCCAGCACCCCCGGGACAGGGGAACATGGCTACACCTTC. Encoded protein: CASTPGTGEHGYTF.

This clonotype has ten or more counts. CDR3: CASSSRSEAFF. CDR3 DNA sequence: TGTGCCAGCAGTTCCAGGAGTGAAGCTTTCTTT. J is TRBJ1-1 and V is TRBV28; D not resolved. Germline loops: CDR1 MDHEN, CDR2 SYDVKM. Trimming pared 4 bases from V and 7 bases from J, leaving 7 bases between. The CDR3 is 11 amino acids.

CDR3 in amino acids: CASSNGIGTGEAFF. The CDR3 DNA reads as TGTGCCAGCAGTAACGGGATTGGGACGGGTGAAGCTTTCTTT. J is TRBJ1-1 and V is TRBV6-2 or TRBV6-3, with D maybe TRBD1 (5 bases). The CDR3 sequence is 14 residues long. Trimming removed 5 bases from V and 7 bases from J, with 17 bases in between. Germline V gene sequence: CDR1 MNHEY, CDR2 SVGEGT.

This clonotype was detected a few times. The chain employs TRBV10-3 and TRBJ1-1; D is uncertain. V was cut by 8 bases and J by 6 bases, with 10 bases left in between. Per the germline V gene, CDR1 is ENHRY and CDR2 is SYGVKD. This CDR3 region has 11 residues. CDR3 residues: CAIWVGSEAFF. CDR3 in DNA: TGTGCCATCTGGGTCGGGTCTGAAGCTTTCTTT.

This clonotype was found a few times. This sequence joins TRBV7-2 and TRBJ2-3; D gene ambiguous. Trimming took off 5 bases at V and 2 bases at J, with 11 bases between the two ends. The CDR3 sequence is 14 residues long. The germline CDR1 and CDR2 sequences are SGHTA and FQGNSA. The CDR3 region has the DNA TGTGCCAGCAGCCCTGGCCACCTCACAGATACGCAGTATTTT. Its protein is CASSPGHLTDTQYF.

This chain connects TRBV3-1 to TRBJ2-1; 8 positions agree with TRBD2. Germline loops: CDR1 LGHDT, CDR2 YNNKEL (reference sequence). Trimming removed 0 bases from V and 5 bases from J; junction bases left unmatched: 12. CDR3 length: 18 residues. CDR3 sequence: CASSQDAPGLAENNEQFF. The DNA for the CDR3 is TGTGCCAGCAGCCAAGACGCTCCAGGACTAGCAGAGAACAATGAGCAGTTCTTC.

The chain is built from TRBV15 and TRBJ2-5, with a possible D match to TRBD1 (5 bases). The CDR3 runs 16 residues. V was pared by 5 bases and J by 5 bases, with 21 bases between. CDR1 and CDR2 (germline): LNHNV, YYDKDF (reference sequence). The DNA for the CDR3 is TGTGCCACCAGCTCGTACCGCTCATCAGGGTGGGAGACCCAGTACTTC. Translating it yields CATSSYRSSGWETQYF. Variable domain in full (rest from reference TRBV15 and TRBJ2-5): DAMVIQNPRYQVTQFGKPVTLSCSQTLNHNVMYWYQQKSSQAPKLLFHYYDKDFNNEADTPDNFQSRRPNTSFCFLDIRSPGLGDTAMYLCATSSYRSSGWETQYFGPGTRLLVL.

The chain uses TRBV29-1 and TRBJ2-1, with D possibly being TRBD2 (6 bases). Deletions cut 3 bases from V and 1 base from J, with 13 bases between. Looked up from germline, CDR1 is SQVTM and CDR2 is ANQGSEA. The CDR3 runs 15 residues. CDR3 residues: CSVDVGTYSYNEQFF. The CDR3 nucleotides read TGCAGCGTTGATGTGGGGACTTATTCCTACAATGAGCAGTTCTTC.

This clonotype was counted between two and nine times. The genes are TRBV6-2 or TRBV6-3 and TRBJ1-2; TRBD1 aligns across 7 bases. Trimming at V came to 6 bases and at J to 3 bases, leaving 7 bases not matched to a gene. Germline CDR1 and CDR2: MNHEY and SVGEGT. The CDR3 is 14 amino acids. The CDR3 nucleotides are TGTGCCAGCAGGCCAGGGGGAGTTGACTATGGCTACACCTTC. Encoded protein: CASRPGGVDYGYTF.

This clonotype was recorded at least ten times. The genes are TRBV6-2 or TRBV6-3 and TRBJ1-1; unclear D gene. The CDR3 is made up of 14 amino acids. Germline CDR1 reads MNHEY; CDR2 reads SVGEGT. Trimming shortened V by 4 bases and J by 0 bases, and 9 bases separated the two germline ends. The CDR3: CASSSNNMNTEAFF. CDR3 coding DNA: TGTGCCAGCAGTTCGAACAACATGAACACTGAAGCTTTCTTT.

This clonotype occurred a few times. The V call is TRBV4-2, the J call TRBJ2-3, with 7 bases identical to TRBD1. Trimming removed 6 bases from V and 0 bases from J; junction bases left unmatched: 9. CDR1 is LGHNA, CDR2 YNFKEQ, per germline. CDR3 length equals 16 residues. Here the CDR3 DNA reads TGTGCCAGCAGTTATATGGGACAGACTAGCACAGATACGCAGTATTTT. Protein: CASSYMGQTSTDTQYF.

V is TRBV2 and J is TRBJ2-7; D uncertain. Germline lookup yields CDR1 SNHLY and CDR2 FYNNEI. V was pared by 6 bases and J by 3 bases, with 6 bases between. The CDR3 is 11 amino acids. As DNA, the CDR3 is TGTGCCAGCAGGTCTTTCTACGAGCAGTACTTC. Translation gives CASRSFYEQYF.

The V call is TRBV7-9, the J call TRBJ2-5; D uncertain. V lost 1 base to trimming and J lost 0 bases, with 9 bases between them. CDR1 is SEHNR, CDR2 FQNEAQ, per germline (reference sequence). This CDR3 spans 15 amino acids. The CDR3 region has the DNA TGTGCCAGCAGCTTAGACGTGGTGCACCAAGAGACCCAGTACTTC. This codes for CASSLDVVHQETQYF.

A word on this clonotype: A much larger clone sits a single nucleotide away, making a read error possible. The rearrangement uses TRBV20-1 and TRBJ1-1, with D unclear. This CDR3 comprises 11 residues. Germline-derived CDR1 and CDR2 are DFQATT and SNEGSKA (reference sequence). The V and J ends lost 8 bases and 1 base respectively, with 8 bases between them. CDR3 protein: CSPTKNTEAFF. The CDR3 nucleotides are TGCAGTCCCACAAAGAACACTGAAGCTTTCTTT.

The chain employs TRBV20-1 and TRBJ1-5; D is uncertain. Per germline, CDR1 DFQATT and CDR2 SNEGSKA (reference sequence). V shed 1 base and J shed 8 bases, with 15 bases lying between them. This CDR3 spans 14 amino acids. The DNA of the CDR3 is TGCAGTGCTAGAGTTGGGCCCCGGGAGGAGCCCCAGCATTTT. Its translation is CSARVGPREEPQHF.

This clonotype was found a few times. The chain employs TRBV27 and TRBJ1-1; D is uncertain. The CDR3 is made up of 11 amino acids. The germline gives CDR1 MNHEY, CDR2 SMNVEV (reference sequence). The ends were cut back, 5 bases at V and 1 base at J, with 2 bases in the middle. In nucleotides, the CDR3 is TGTGCCAGCAGTGGGAACACTGAAGCTTTCTTT. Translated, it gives CASSGNTEAFF.

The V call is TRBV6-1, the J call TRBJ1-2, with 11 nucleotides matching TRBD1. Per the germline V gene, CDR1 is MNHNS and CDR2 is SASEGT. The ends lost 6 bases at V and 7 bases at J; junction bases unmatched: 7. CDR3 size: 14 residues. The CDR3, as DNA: TGTGCCAGCAGATTGGACAGGGGGCAGGGTGGCTACACCTTC. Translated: CASRLDRGQGGYTF.

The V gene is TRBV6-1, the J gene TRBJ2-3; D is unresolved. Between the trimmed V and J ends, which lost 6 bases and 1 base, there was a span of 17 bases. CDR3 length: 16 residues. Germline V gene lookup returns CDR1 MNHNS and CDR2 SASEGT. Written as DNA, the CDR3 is TGTGCCAGCAGCCATCAAGGGTACCTAGGCACAGATACGCAGTATTTT. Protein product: CASSHQGYLGTDTQYF.

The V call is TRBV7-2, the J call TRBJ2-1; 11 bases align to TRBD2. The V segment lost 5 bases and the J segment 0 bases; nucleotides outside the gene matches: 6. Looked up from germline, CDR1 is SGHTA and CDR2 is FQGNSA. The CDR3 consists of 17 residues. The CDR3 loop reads CASSDPTSGGSYNEQFF. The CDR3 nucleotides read TGTGCCAGCAGCGACCCTACTAGCGGGGGCTCCTACAATGAGCAGTTCTTC.

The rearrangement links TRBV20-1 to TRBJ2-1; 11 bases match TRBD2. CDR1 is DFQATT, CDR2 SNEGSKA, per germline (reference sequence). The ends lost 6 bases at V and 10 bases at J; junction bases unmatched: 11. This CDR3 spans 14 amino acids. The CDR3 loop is CSADRLAGHYEQFF. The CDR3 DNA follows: TGCAGTGCAGACAGACTAGCGGGACACTACGAGCAGTTCTTC.

CDR3 residues: CASSPARGSPLHF. In DNA, the CDR3 is TGTGCCAGCAGCCCTGCGAGGGGATCACCCCTCCACTTT. The V and J genes are TRBV6-1 and TRBJ1-6, with a tentative D call TRBD1 (5 bases). V lost 6 bases to trimming and J lost 10 bases, with 13 bases between them. The CDR3 runs 13 residues. CDR1 and CDR2 from the germline V gene are MNHNS and SASEGT.